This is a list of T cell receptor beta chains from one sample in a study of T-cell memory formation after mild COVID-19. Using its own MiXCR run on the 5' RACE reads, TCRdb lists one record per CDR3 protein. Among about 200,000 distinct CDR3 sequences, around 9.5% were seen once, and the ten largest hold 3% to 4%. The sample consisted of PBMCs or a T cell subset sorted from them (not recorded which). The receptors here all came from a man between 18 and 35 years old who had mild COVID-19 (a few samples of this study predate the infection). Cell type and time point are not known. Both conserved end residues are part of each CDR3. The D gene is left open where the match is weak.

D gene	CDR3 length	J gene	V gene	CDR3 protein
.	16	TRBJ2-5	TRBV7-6	CASGGEGGPSSETQYF
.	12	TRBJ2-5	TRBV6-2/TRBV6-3	CASSWWEETQYF
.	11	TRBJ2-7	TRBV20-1	CSAPRFYEQYF
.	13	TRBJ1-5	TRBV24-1	CATSGRDNQPQHF
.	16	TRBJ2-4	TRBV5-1	CASSLGLRDSGGIQYF
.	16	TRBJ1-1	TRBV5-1	CASSSGGSRENTEAFF
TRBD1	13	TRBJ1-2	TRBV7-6	CASSLGQRSGYTF
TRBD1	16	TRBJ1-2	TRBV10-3	CAISGINRGRNYGYTF
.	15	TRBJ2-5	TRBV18	CASSLTGGEQETQYF
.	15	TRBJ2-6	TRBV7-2	CASTQTSSGANVLTF
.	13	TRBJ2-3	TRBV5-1	CASSEDNTDTQYF
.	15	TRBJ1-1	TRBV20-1	CSAREPGVLGGEAFF
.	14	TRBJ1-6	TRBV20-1	CSAHPRAADSPLHF
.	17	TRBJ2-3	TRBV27	CASSLAYGGAVADTQYF
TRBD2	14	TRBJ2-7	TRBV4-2	CASSRTSGNYEQYF
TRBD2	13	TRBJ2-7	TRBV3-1	CASSFSGGLEQYF
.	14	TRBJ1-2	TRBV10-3	CAISDLARNYGYTF
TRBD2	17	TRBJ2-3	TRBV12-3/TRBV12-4	CASSNRLSGGPSDTQYF
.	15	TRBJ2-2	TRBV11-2	CASSLDRLSPGELFF
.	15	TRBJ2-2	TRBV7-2	CASSFGGGNTGELFF
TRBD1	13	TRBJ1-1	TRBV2	CASSPDRAPEAFF
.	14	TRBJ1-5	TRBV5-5	CASSLGLRDQPQHF
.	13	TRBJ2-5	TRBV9	CASSVATGETQYF
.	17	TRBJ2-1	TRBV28	CASSVIPGARAVLGQFF
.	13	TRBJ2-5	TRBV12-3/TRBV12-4	CASKWGSHGTQYF
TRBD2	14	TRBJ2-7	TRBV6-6	CASRRTSGSYEQYF
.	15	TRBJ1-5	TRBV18	CASSPGGRYNQPQHF
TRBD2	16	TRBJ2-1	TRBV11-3	CASTVGLAGGSNEQFF
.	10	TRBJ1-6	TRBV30	CAWGRGALHF
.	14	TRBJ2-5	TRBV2	CASSEAGGSETQYF
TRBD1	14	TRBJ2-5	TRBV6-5	CASRLQGAGETQYF
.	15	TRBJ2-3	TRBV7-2	CASSLTWVSTDTQYF
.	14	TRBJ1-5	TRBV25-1	CASSEAYSNQPQHF
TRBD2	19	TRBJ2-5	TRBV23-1	CASSHPSLAGGRFQETQYF
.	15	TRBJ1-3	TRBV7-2	CASSLAAGSGNTIYF
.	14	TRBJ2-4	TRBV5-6	CASSFGGHKNIQYF
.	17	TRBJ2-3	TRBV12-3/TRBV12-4	CASSFEGLTFSDTRQYF
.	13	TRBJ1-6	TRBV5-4	CASSLAGGSPLHF
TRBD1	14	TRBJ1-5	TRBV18	CASSPDRVTQPQHF
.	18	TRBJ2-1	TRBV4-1	CASSQDRLRGELHNEQFF
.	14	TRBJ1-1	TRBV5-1	CASRIGSTNTEAFF
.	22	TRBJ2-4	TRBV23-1	CASSPVGGGARSALTAKNIQYF
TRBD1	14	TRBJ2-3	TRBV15	CATSDRVETDTQYF
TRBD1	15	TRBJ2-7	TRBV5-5	CASSRGQALLGEQYF
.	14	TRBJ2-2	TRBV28	CASSPGFNTGELFF
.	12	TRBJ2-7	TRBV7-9	CASSPRGSEQYF